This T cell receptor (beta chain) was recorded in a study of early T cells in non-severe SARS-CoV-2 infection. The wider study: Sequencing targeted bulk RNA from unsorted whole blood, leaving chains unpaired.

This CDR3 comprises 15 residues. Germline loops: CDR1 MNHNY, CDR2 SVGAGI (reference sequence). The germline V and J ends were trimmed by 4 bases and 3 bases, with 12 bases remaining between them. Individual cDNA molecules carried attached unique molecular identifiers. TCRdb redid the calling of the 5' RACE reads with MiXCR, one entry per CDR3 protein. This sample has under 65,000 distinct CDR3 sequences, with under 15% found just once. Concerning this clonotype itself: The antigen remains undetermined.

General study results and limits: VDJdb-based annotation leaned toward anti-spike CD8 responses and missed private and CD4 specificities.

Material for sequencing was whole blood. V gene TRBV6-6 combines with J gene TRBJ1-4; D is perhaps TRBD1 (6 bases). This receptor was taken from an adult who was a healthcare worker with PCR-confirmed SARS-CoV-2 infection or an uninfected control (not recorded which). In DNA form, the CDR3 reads TGTGCCAGCAGTTTCGTTACAGGGCCTAATGAAAAACTGTTTTTT. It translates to CASSFVTGPNEKLFF.